Detailed here is one TCR beta chain. As processed by the authors: Quantification of nucleated cells was approximated via reference gene primer amplification. Assay used: immunoSEQ multiplex PCR; TCRdb lists only in-frame clones, some missing. The D gene and trimming were derived from the DNA, and the V and J assignments and clone size from that table. The sample holds approximately 51,000 clones, around 86% seen once. These data are taken from a study of blood T cell repertoires in COVID-19. Study summary: Spain, Italy and the United States supplied samples that represented acute and convalescent COVID-19. From T cells, B-cell-depleted T cells, or PBMCs came the material, which was cDNA or gDNA.

The CDR3 consists of 17 residues. V lost 4 bases and J 6 bases, leaving 23 bases between the germline ends. The V gene's germline CDR1 is SGHRS and CDR2 YFSETQ. Sequencing input: peripheral blood. This TCR was sampled from a man aged 50-60 years with active COVID-19. The rearrangement links TRBV5-1 to TRBJ2-1, with TRBD1 as a possible D gene (5 bases). The CDR3 DNA reads TGCGCCAGCAGCATACACCCAGGGAAACCCCCGGTCAATGAGCAGTTCTTC. Translation: CASSIHPGKPPVNEQFF.